The rows below give T cell receptor beta chains drawn from one sample of a study of identifying expanded T cells in peripheral blood. Sequencing used immunoSEQ multiplex PCR; TCRdb keeps in-frame clones, though not all of them. The table shows about 110,000 clones, with 88% occurring only once. Sequenced input: blood. The receptors stem from a person aged 18-69 years in good health. Each CDR3 is given with its conserved first and last residue. A D gene is named only where the DNA matches it firmly. The size entry is marked missing in some rows and otherwise reads once, few, many or a size class.

D gene	clone size	V gene	J gene	CDR3 DNA	CDR3 protein
TRBD2	.	TRBV7-2	TRBJ2-3	TGTGCCAGCAGCTCACTGCCGGGGGGATCAGATACGCAGTATTTT	CASSSLPGGSDTQYF
TRBD1	.	TRBV9	TRBJ2-6	TGTGCCAGCAGCCCCCCCCCGGGACAGGGTCCCTCTGGGGCCAACGTCCTGACTTTC	CASSPPPGQGPSGANVLTF
TRBD1	.	TRBV4-3	TRBJ1-2	TGCGCCAGCAGCCAAGATTGGAGGGGACAGGGGTATAACGTTCATGGCTACACCTTC	CASSQDWRGQGYNVHGYTF
.	.	TRBV2	TRBJ2-3	TGTGCCAGCAGTGCCGGGACGGACACAGATACGCAGTATTTT	CASSAGTDTDTQYF
.	once	TRBV19	TRBJ2-7	TGTGCCAGTAGTCATTGGCGGGACGATTCCTACGAGCAGTACTTC	CASSHWRDDSYEQYF
.	.	TRBV29-1	TRBJ2-7	TGCAGCGTCCTGATGACAGACCACTACGAGCAGTACTTC	CSVLMTDHYEQYF
TRBD1	many	TRBV18	TRBJ1-2	TGTGCCAGCTCACGAGACAGGGCTTCCGGCTACACCTTC	CASSRDRASGYTF
.	.	TRBV11-2	TRBJ1-2	TGTGCCAGCAGCCCGTGGACGGAGCCTAACTATGGCTACACCTTC	CASSPWTEPNYGYTF
.	.	TRBV7-3	TRBJ2-7	TGTGCCAGCAGCTTAATAGTGGGGTCCGAGCAGTACTTC	CASSLIVGSEQYF
.	.	TRBV5-6	TRBJ2-1	TGTGCCAGCAGCCTATTCACTCAGCGGAGCGCCTACAATGAGCAGTTCTTC	CASSLFTQRSAYNEQFF
.	.	TRBV7-2	TRBJ2-1	TGTGCCAGCAGCTTAGACAATGAGCAGTTCTTC	CASSLDNEQFF
.	.	TRBV28	TRBJ1-1	TGTGCCAGCAGTTTTGGGCAGTCGAACACTGAAGCTTTCTTT	CASSFGQSNTEAFF
TRBD1	.	TRBV5-1	TRBJ2-1	TGCGCCAGCAGCGGACAGGGTTTGCTCAATGAGCAGTTCTTC	CASSGQGLLNEQFF
.	.	TRBV10-1	TRBJ2-3	TGCGCCAGCAGTGTTCTAGATACGCAGTATTTT	CASSVLDTQYF
.	.	TRBV30	TRBJ1-1	TGTGCCTGGATTCCCGATAGGGCTTTCTTT	CAWIPDRAFF
TRBD2	once	TRBV7-9	TRBJ2-7	TGTGCCAGCAGCTTAGGGCTAGCGGTTGCATACGAGCAGTACTTC	CASSLGLAVAYEQYF
.	.	TRBV5-4	TRBJ2-7	TGTGCCAGCAGCTTGGGGGGCAGTACGTACGAGCAGTACTTC	CASSLGGSTYEQYF
TRBD2	.	TRBV19	TRBJ2-1	TGTGCCAGTAGTGCAACTAGCGGGAGCTTTTACAATGAGCAGTTCTTC	CASSATSGSFYNEQFF
.	.	TRBV7-8	TRBJ1-1	TGTGCCAGCAGCTTCGGAGGGAACACTGAAGCTTTCTTT	CASSFGGNTEAFF
.	.	TRBV6-5	TRBJ1-5	TGTGCCAGCAGTTACGGTCCTCAGCCCCAGCATTTT	CASSYGPQPQHF
.	.	TRBV2	TRBJ2-3	TGTGCCAGCAGTGAAAGAGGATTTGACACAGATACGCAGTATTTT	CASSERGFDTDTQYF
.	.	TRBV30	TRBJ1-6	TGTGCTTCAGGGTCGGTTTTTTCCTCCTATAATTCACCCCTCCACTTT	CASGSVFSSYNSPLHF
.	.	TRBV18	TRBJ2-7	TGTGCCAGCTCACCACCCGCTGTCCTTTCAGGGACAAAAACCTACGAGCAGTACTTC	CASSPPAVLSGTKTYEQYF
TRBD1	.	TRBV30	TRBJ2-7	TGTGCCTGGAGTGTACGTCAGGGGGCCCACGAGCAGTACTTC	CAWSVRQGAHEQYF
TRBD1	once	TRBV5-1	TRBJ1-4	TGCGCCAGCAGCTTGAGAAGACAGGGGGCAACTAATGAAAAACTGTTTTTT	CASSLRRQGATNEKLFF